The sequence of this T cell receptor (beta chain) was determined in a study of shared clonotypes between healthy human individuals. The CDR3 covers 15 residues. Looked up from germline, CDR1 is MDHEN and CDR2 is SYDVKM. Deletions cut 3 bases from V and 2 bases from J, with 14 bases between. With respect to this clone: The antigen remains unidentified.

The study, taken as a whole, reports: For naive CD4 cells, approximately 5% of clonotypes were shared across a handful of donors. Depth of sequencing was expected to influence donor clonotype sharing. Clonotypes which were not shared had lower generation probabilities than clonotypes that all four donors shared.

Sequencing was performed with immunoSEQ multiplex PCR; in TCRdb, only in-frame clones are kept and a portion is missing. This table has some 2,400,000 clones, about 94% appearing once. The investigators split CD4+ cells into a CD45RA+ naive subset and a CD45RA-negative memory subset. Sequencing was performed on naive CD4+ T cells sorted from blood. Sample subset: CD45RA+ positively selected. The chain carries TRBV28 and TRBJ2-7; D is undetermined. This sequence was found in a man aged 18 to 35 in good health. CDR3 in DNA: TGTGCCAGCAGTTTTAAGGTGATTGGCCCCTACGAGCAGTACTTC. This encodes CASSFKVIGPYEQYF.